This T cell receptor beta chain is drawn from a study of T cells in narcolepsy. Study context: Enrolled donors included narcolepsy type 1 or type 2 patients and healthy controls.

Remarks on this clone: The antigen remains unidentified.

The assay was immunoSEQ multiplex PCR, and TCRdb's table has in-frame clones only and misses some. The data show about 40,000 clones, 88% seen once. Whole-study results and caveats: HCRT-specific and TRIB2-specific autoreactive clonotypes appeared among same-patient CSF and blood CD4+ clonotypes. Autoreactive clone sequences were missing from some blood memory CD4+ repertoires. Blood of same and different patients, but not healthy controls, reportedly held recurring autoreactive clonotypes.

Trimming shortened V by 6 bases and J by 2 bases, and 19 bases separated the two germline ends. CDR3 length equals 17 residues. The V gene's germline CDR1 is SNHLY and CDR2 FYNNEI. Source material: CD45RA- memory CD4+ T cells from PBMCs. The TCR originated in a human donor with narcolepsy. J is TRBJ1-4 and V is TRBV2, with a possible D match to TRBD1 (6 bases). The CDR3 loop reads CASRDTGQLSTNEKLFF. As DNA, the CDR3 is TGTGCCAGCAGGGATACAGGGCAATTGAGCACTAATGAAAAACTGTTTTTT.